This T cell receptor (beta chain) stems from a study of immune evolution from preneoplasia to lung adenocarcinoma (dated by TCRdb to the early 2020s). The study in broad terms: HLA loss of heterozygosity was observed in approximately 7%, 15% and 30% of AIS, MIA and ADC lesions, respectively, and was not observed in any AAH lesions. The study used immune gene expression, TCR sequencing and multiplex immunofluorescence to profile the immune contexture of lung adenocarcinoma precursors and invasive adenocarcinoma. It was reported in the study that about a hundred samples were used for TCR sequencing. Whole exome sequencing and methylation data from the same cohort of nodules were integrated with the immune data. Resected precursor lesions (AAH, AIS, MIA) and invasive adenocarcinomas were compared against paired morphologically normal lung tissue. Sample size was determined by specimen availability and not by a prior power calculation. TCR sequencing data were obtained from 51 patients. POLYSOLVER was used to infer class I HLA alleles from exome data, and LOHHLA was used to detect allele-specific HLA loss. In total, the cohort included 50 to 65 patients with pulmonary nodules, all of whom underwent surgical resection.

Between the mid-2010s and the late 2010s, the patients underwent resection in either Japan or China. The histologic diagnosis of each case was independently confirmed on H&E slides by two lung cancer pathologists. Macro-dissection after pathologic assessment enriched premalignant or tumor cells for nucleic acid extraction. DNA was isolated from FFPE tissue using the AllPrep DNA/RNA FFPE Kit. The immunoSEQ hsTCRbeta Kit was used to sequence TCR beta CDR3 regions from DNA. In the original analysis: The ImmunoSEQ Analyzer was used to analyse the TCR sequencing data. T cell clonality was defined as 1 minus Pielou's evenness, as computed on productive rearrangements. To measure T cell diversity, the inverse Simpson index was applied to productive templates. T cell density was defined as TCR beta template counts normalized to usable DNA, with usable DNA estimated by amplification and sequencing of housekeeping genes. Two-sided Kruskal-Wallis tests were used to compare TCR metrics between histologic stages. The clones in this table, taken by TCRdb from immuneACCESS, are in-frame only. Not every clone is retained; where verified, under half of the shortfall comes from an unresolved V gene, and the cause of the rest is unknown. V, J and clone size are those of that table, while D and trimming were read from the DNA. This sample comprises over 6,000 clones, roughly three quarters of them detected only once. More than 5% of the sample is taken by the ten largest.

CDR1 and CDR2 were assigned from the germline V gene as LGHNA and YSLEER. Trimming at the junction amounts to 5 bases on V and 5 bases on J, and the germline ends lie 18 bases apart. The CDR3, cysteine through phenylalanine, is 15 amino acids long. Only the CDR3 region is kept as DNA, spanning 45 bases read in frame from base 1. Regarding this clone: Its recognized antigen is unknown. Per-nucleotide qualities are absent, and no much larger clonotype sits a single base away.

Overall study outcomes, separate from this receptor: Because all patients came from Japan and China, whether the findings apply to Western populations was uncertain. The findings rested on association rather than direct causation, and larger cohorts with long-term follow-up and longitudinal biopsies were considered necessary. Top T cell clone frequencies were highest in normal lung and appeared to decrease progressively from AAH through AIS, MIA and invasive adenocarcinoma. Clonality was highest in normal lung, while later-stage lesions appeared to have lower clonality but higher T cell density and diversity. T cell clonality was highest in KRAS-mutant nodules compared with EGFR-mutant or double wild-type lesions.

The receptor chain draws on TRBV4-3 and TRBJ2-5; TRBD1 is a possible D gene, resting on 6 matching bases. The sequencing input was FFPE invasive lung adenocarcinoma tissue. Per the publication, the cell subset or site label means: frankly invasive lung adenocarcinoma (ADC). This clonotype was sampled from a person aged 45 to 59 with lung adenocarcinoma. The DNA is TGCGCCAGCAGCAGGTTCCAGGGGAGCGTGGAGACCCAGTACTTC. This encodes CASSRFQGSVETQYF.